This T cell receptor (beta chain) was recovered during a study of technical replicates of blood from a handful of donors. V gave up 3 bases and J gave up 1 base; unmatched junction bases: 9. Germline CDR1 SGHRS, CDR2 YFSETQ. This CDR3 contains 16 residues. Repertoires were generated with immunoSEQ multiplex PCR, while TCRdb's copy carries only in-frame clones and drops some. The sample has around 67,000 clones; nearly 97% are singletons. This rearrangement joins TRBV5-1 to TRBJ1-1; TRBD1 aligns across 7 bases. The specimen was T cells isolated from PBMCs. The origin of this receptor is a human donor in good health. CDR3 nucleotides: TGCGCCAGCAGCTCGAACCTAGGGGGCACGAACACTGAAGCTTTCTTT. Translating gives CASSSNLGGTNTEAFF.